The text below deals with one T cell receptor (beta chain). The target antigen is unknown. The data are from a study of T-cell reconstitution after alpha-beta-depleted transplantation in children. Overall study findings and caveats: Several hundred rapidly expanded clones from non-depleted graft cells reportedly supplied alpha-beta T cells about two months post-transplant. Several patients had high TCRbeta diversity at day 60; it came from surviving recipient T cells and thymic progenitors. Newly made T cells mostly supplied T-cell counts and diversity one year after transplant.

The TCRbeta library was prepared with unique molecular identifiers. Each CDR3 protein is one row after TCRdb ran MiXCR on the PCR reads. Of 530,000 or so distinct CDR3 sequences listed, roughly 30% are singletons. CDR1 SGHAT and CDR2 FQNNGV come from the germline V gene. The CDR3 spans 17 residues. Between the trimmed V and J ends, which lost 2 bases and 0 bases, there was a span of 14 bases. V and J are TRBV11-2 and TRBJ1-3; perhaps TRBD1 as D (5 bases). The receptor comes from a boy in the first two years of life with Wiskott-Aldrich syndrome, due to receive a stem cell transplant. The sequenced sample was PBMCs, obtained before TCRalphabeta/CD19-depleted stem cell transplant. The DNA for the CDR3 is TGTGCCAGCAGCTTACCTGGGGGGGTGCGCTCTGGAAACACCATATATTTT. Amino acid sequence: CASSLPGGVRSGNTIYF.